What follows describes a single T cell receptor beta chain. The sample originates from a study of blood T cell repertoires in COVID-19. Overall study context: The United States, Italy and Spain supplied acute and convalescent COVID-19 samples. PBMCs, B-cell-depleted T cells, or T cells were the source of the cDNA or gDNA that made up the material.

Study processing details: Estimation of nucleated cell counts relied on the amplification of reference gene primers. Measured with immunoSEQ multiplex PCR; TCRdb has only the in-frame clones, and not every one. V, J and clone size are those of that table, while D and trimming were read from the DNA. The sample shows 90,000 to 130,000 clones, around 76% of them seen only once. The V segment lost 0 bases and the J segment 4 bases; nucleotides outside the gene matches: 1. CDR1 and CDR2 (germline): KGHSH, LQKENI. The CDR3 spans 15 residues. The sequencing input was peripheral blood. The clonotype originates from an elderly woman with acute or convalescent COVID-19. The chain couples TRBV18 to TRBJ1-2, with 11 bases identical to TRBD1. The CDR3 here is CASSPPGQGVYGYTF. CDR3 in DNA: TGTGCCAGCTCACCACCGGGACAGGGGGTCTATGGCTACACCTTC. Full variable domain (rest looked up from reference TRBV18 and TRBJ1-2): NAGVMQNPRHLVRRRGQEARLRCSPMKGHSHVYWYRQLPEEGLKFMVYLQKENIIDESGMPKERFSAEFPKEGPSILRIQQVVRGDSAAYFCASSPPGQGVYGYTFGSGTRLTVV.